These 20 T cell receptor beta chains share one sample of origin, sequenced in a study of cytomegalovirus exposure and HLA in healthy donors. PCR used 60 Vbeta primers and 13 Jbeta primers. Repertoires were generated with immunoSEQ multiplex PCR, while TCRdb's copy carries only in-frame clones and drops some. This table has about 200,000 clones, around 86% appearing once. The material sequenced was PBMCs. Every receptor here comes from a man aged 25 to 40 in good health and CMV-seronegative.

A few counts support this clone. CDR3 nucleotide sequence: TGTGCCAGCAGCGTAGTAGCGGGAGGGCCCGGCACAGATACGCAGTATTTT. Translation: CASSVVAGGPGTDTQYF. This chain uses TRBV9 with TRBJ2-3; the match to TRBD2 covers 11 bases. With V trimmed by 0 bases and J by 1 base, 4 bases remained unmatched. The CDR3 runs 17 residues. The germline CDR1 and CDR2 sequences are SGDLS and YYNGEE.

The J gene is TRBJ1-3, the V gene TRBV11-2, with D uncertain. The CDR3 covers 14 residues. Germline CDR1 and CDR2: SGHAT and FQNNGV. The germline V and J ends were trimmed by 5 bases and 1 base, with 9 bases remaining between them. CDR3 loop: CASSDLRSGNTIYF. In nucleotides, the CDR3 is TGTGCCAGCAGCGACTTAAGGTCTGGAAACACCATATATTTT.

This clone was found once. This chain uses TRBV10-3 with TRBJ2-5, with a possible D match to TRBD1 (6 bases). The J call may be wrong; the DNA end is better matched by TRBJ2-7. In germline, CDR1 is ENHRY, CDR2 SYGVKD. This CDR3 region has 13 residues. The CDR3 here is CAISQDRGYEQYF. The CDR3 DNA is TGTGCCATCAGTCAGGACAGAGGCTACGAGCAGTACTTC.

The J gene is TRBJ2-3, the V gene TRBV5-1; tentatively, D is TRBD1 (5 bases). The CDR3 totals 13 residues. Germline assignment: CDR1 SGHRS and CDR2 YFSETQ. V was pared by 3 bases and J by 5 bases, with 10 bases between. The CDR3 spells CASSWGSGDTQYF. The CDR3 DNA follows: TGCGCCAGCAGCTGGGGCTCAGGAGATACGCAGTATTTT.

The rearrangement links TRBV28 to TRBJ2-5; no firm D call. The V end was cut by 5 bases, the J end by 8 bases, with 6 bases between. From germline, CDR1 is MDHEN and CDR2 SYDVKM. CDR3 size: 10 residues. In DNA form, the CDR3 reads TGTGCCAGCAGTCGTACAACCCAGTACTTC. Amino acids: CASSRTTQYF.

This clone was observed a few times. V usage is TRBV5-1 and J usage is TRBJ2-1; 10 bases align to TRBD2. V dropped 2 bases and J dropped 0; count of bases not matched to a gene: 11. The germline V gene has CDR1 SGHRS and CDR2 YFSETQ. This CDR3 region has 19 residues. The CDR3 reads CASSFLAGEATSSYNEQFF. DNA for the CDR3: TGCGCCAGCAGCTTTCTAGCGGGAGAGGCTACAAGCTCCTACAATGAGCAGTTCTTC.

V is TRBV2 and J is TRBJ2-7, with D unresolved. The germline V gene encodes CDR1 SNHLY and CDR2 FYNNEI. The CDR3 consists of 10 residues. Trimming shortened V by 6 bases and J by 4 bases, and 4 bases separated the two germline ends. CDR3 in amino acids: CASRRYEQYF. CDR3 bases: TGTGCCAGCAGGAGGTACGAGCAGTACTTC.

This clone was seen only once. This chain connects TRBV4-1 to TRBJ1-2; 9 nucleotides align to TRBD1. The CDR3 covers 12 residues. Per the germline V gene, CDR1 is MGHRA and CDR2 is YSYEKL. V was clipped by 11 bases and J by 5 bases; unmatched bases: 6. The CDR3: CASWGQGYGYTF. The CDR3 region has the DNA TGCGCCTCCTGGGGACAGGGTTATGGCTACACCTTC.

V usage is TRBV21-1 and J usage is TRBJ2-1; the listed D gene, TRBD2, was not tested against the DNA. TRBV21-1 is a pseudogene segment. This CDR3 is built from 16 residues. CDR3: CASTEGRLAGDNEQFF. In DNA form, the CDR3 reads TGTGCCAGCACCGAGGGGCGACTAGCGGGAGACAATGAGCAGTTCTTC.

This clone has only one observation. The rearrangement links TRBV6-5 to TRBJ2-7; TRBD1 agrees at 7 bases. Germline CDR1 is MNHEY and CDR2 is SVGAGI. The CDR3 has 14 amino acids. Losses at the gene ends were 6 bases for V and 2 bases for J; bases not matched to a gene: 7. CDR3 protein: CASSRTGQTYEQYF. The CDR3 coding sequence is TGTGCCAGCAGCCGGACGGGACAGACCTACGAGCAGTACTTC.

The chain recombines TRBV9 with TRBJ1-6; 7 bases map to TRBD1. Trimming removed 0 bases from V and 7 bases from J; junction bases left unmatched: 1. CDR3 length equals 14 residues. The V gene's germline CDR1 is SGDLS and CDR2 YYNGEE. The CDR3 DNA reads TGTGCCAGCAGCGTAGGACAGGGAAATTCACCCCTCCACTTT. Its protein product is CASSVGQGNSPLHF.

V gene TRBV5-1 combines with J gene TRBJ2-3; D uncertain. The CDR3 sequence is 14 residues long. Trimming removed 1 base at V and 2 bases at J, with 8 bases between. CDR1 and CDR2 from the germline V gene are SGHRS and YFSETQ. CDR3 nucleotide sequence: TGCGCCAGCAGCTTGAGCGAAATCACAGATACGCAGTATTTT. It specifies CASSLSEITDTQYF. The whole variable domain, remainder taken from reference TRBV5-1 and TRBJ2-3, is KAGVTQTPRYLIKTRGQQVTLSCSPISGHRSVSWYQQTPGQGLQFLFEYFSETQRNKGNFPGRFSGRQFSNSRSEMNVSTLELGDSALYLCASSLSEITDTQYFGPGTRLTVL.

A few counts support this clone. CDR3: CASSGSGSYNEQFF. The CDR3 bases are TGTGCCAGCAGTGGCAGCGGCTCCTACAATGAGCAGTTCTTC. This chain connects TRBV2 to TRBJ2-1, with D maybe TRBD2 (5 bases). The CDR3 length is 14 residues. With 4 bases removed from V and 0 bases from J, the gap between germline ends came to 7 bases. Germline CDR1 reads SNHLY; CDR2 reads FYNNEI. Full variable domain (missing parts from reference TRBV2 and TRBJ2-1): EPEVTQTPSHQVTQMGQEVILRCVPISNHLYFYWYRQILGQKVEFLVSFYNNEISEKSEIFDDQFSVERPDGSNFTLKIRSTKLEDSAMYFCASSGSGSYNEQFFGPGTRLTVL.

The chain recombines TRBV15 with TRBJ1-5, with 9 bases fitting TRBD1. Germline V gene sequence: CDR1 LNHNV, CDR2 YYDKDF (reference sequence). The CDR3 consists of 15 residues. Trimming at V came to 4 bases and at J to 7 bases, leaving 8 bases not matched to a gene. This CDR3 is CATSIAGQGIQPQHF. The CDR3 region has the DNA TGTGCCACCAGCATCGCAGGACAGGGGATACAGCCCCAGCATTTT.

The rearrangement joins TRBV25-1 to TRBJ2-2; TRBD2 might be the D (5 bases). The V gene lost 5 bases and the J gene lost 3 bases, with 22 bases spanning the gap. CDR3 length: 18 amino acids. Germline assignment: CDR1 MGHDK and CDR2 SYGVNS. Here the CDR3 reads CASSNRFRPRRDTGELFF. CDR3 nucleotide sequence: TGTGCCAGCAGTAACCGGTTTCGGCCACGGCGGGACACCGGGGAGCTGTTTTTT.

V and J are TRBV7-9 and TRBJ1-2, with D uncertain. The V gene lost 7 bases and the J gene lost 5 bases, with 29 bases spanning the gap. The CDR3 runs 18 residues. Germline CDR1 and CDR2: SEHNR and FQNEAQ (reference sequence). The CDR3 nucleotides read TGTGCCAGCACCCCAGTCACTTCTGCGGACTATTCGGAGTATGGCTACACCTTC. This translates into CASTPVTSADYSEYGYTF.

V and J are TRBV7-2 and TRBJ1-1; D uncertain. Trimming left V 7 bases short and J 1 base short, with 16 bases between. The CDR3 extends over 15 amino acids. Germline CDR1 and CDR2: SGHTA and FQGNSA. The CDR3 reads CASTNWPQPNTEAFF. For the CDR3, the DNA is TGTGCCAGCACGAATTGGCCGCAACCGAACACTGAAGCTTTCTTT.

The sample holds one count of this clone. The V call is TRBV30, the J call TRBJ2-5; TRBD2 matches 7 bases. Germline V gene sequence: CDR1 GTSNPN, CDR2 SVGIG (reference sequence). The length of the CDR3 is 16 residues. The V gene end was trimmed by 0 bases and the J gene end by 2 bases; junction bases not matched to a gene: 9. The CDR3: CAWSVHSSGLQETQYF. CDR3 DNA: TGTGCCTGGAGTGTACACTCTAGCGGTCTGCAAGAGACCCAGTACTTC.

This clone was detected once. CDR3 sequence (DNA): TGCAGCGTTACTTTTGTAGATACGCAGTATTTT. Its protein is CSVTFVDTQYF. The rearrangement links TRBV29-1 to TRBJ2-3; D gene ambiguous. V lost 5 bases to trimming and J lost 5 bases, with 8 bases between them. The CDR3 length is 11 residues. Germline values: CDR1 SQVTM, CDR2 ANQGSEA.

V and J are TRBV4-2 and TRBJ2-7; tentatively, D is TRBD2 (7 bases). The CDR3 has 14 amino acids. Per the germline V gene, CDR1 is LGHNA and CDR2 is YNFKEQ. V was clipped by 1 base and J by 4 bases, with 11 bases between them. The CDR3 loop is CASSQAGGPYEQYF. CDR3 in DNA: TGTGCCAGCAGCCAAGCCGGGGGGCCTTACGAGCAGTACTTC.